This record concerns one T cell receptor beta chain sequence. In this sample, this clonotype turned up a few times. Its recognized antigen is unknown. The input lacks base qualities; no much larger clone sits a single base away. RNA was extracted using the RNeasy kit, and roughly 0.5 to 1 ug of the RNA was reverse transcribed with random hexamers. TCR beta CDR3 regions were amplified with the immunoSEQ multiplex PCR assay covering 54 Vbeta and 13 Jbeta segments. Bias from PCR amplification was corrected by using a synthetic template baseline for primer optimization and for computational correction. The source study handled its data this way. Reads were annotated to V, D and J genes per IMGT and analyzed with immunoSEQ Analyzer, keeping only productive sequences. To calculate clonality, Shannon entropy was normalized by log2 of the number of productive unique sequences and then subtracted from one. Public and private clones were assessed among the 100 most prevalent clones of each patient and control. A clone was defined as Susac-specific if it was absent from the healthy and MS cohorts, from over 1,000 published viral clones and from other ImmuneACCESS disease sequences. The public reads were reanalyzed by TCRdb: fastp trimming at Q25, MiXCR alignment, in-frame beta chains only. Each record represents a unique CDR3 protein, reported with the most common genes and DNA among its rows. The authors' filters were not applied to this entry. The sample includes some 160,000 distinct CDR3 sequences, with 94% observed a single time. The leading ten clones occupy approximately 0.11% of the sample.

Peripheral blood CD8+ and CD4+ T cells from healthy donors, Susac syndrome patients and multiple sclerosis patients were profiled by high-throughput TCR beta sequencing. Recently defined diagnostic criteria for definite or probable disease were met by the Susac syndrome patients. Bulk CD8+ and CD4+ T cells were purified magnetically by negative isolation, whereas CD8+ TEMRA cells were enriched by FACS. Blood was collected in EDTA tubes and processed within 24 hours, with PBMCs isolated through density gradient centrifugation. PBMCs intended for TCR sequencing were cryopreserved in liquid nitrogen and thawed later in a water bath at 37 degrees C. A purity of at least 90% was achieved for sorted or isolated CD4+, CD8+ and CD8+ TEMRA cells. These data belong to a study of CD8 T cells in Susac syndrome (dated by TCRdb to the late 2010s). Notes on the research overall: Of the Susac syndrome patients who were sequenced, over five had clinically active disease and roughly eight were in clinical remission. At the time of blood withdrawal, Susac syndrome patients were either therapy-naive, taking corticosteroids (with some also receiving IVIg), or on IVIg alone. The study used repertoire sequencing to test whether antigen drove CD8+ T cell activation and differentiation in Susac syndrome. General study outcomes and caveats: The number of individuals in the TCR sequencing and HLA analysis was acknowledged as relatively small. In the CD4+ T cell repertoire of Susac syndrome patients, clonal expansion was not detected.

The germline V gene specifies MRHNA as CDR1 and SNTAGT as CDR2. Relative to germline, V is missing 4 bases and J is missing 5 bases, with 13 bases of the junction outside any gene match. Spanning cysteine to phenylalanine, the CDR3 consists of 16 amino acids. Of all the DNA, just the CDR3 is kept, 48 bases in frame from base 1. The chain is made from TRBV6-4 and TRBJ1-1, with 7 junctional bases fitting TRBD1. The clonotype was recovered from a human donor with Susac syndrome. Sequencing was performed on CD4+ T cells from PBMCs. Here is the DNA: TGTGCCAGCAGTGTTCCGACAGGGCCCTTCTCAACTGAAGCTTTCTTT. Its protein reads: CASSVPTGPFSTEAFF.